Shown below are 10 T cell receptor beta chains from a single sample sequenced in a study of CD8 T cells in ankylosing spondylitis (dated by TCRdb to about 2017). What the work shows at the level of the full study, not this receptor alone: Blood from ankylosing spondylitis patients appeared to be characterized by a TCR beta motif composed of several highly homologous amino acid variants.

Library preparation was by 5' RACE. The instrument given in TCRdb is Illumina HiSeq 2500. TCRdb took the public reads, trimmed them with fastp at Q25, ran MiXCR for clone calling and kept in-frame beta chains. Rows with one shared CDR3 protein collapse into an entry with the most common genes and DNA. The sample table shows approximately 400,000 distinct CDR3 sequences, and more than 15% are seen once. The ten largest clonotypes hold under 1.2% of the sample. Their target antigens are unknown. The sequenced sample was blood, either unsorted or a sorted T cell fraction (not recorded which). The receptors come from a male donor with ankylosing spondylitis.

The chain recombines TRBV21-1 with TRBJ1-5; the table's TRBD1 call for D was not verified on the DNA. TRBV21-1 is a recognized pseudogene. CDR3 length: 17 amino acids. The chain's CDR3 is CASSKALSAGEGQPQHF. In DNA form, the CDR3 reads TGTGCCAGCAGCAAAGCGCTTTCGGCAGGGGAAGGTCAGCCCCAGCATTTT.

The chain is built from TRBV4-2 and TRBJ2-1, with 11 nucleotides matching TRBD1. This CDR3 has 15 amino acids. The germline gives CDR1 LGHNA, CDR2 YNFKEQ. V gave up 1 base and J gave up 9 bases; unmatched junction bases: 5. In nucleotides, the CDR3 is TGTGCCAGCAGCCAAGGGGGGACAGGGGGAGGTGAGCAGTTCTTC. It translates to CASSQGGTGGGEQFF.

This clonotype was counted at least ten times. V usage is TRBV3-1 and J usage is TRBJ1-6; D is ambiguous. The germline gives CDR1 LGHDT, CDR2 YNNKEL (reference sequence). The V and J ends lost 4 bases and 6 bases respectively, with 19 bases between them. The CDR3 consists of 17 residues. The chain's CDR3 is CASSPGPSSVANSPLHF. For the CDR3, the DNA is TGTGCCAGCAGCCCAGGTCCCTCCTCGGTCGCTAATTCACCCCTCCACTTT. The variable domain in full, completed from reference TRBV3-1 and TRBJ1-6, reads DTAVSQTPKYLVTQMGNDKSIKCEQNLGHDTMYWYKQDSKKFLKIMFSYNNKELIINETVPNRFSPKSPDKAHLNLHINSLELGDSAVYFCASSPGPSSVANSPLHFGNGTRLTVT.

DNA of the CDR3: TGCAGCGTTGCCCCCTGGGGCAGGGGGAACTCTGGGGCCAACGTCCTGACTTTC. This translates into CSVAPWGRGNSGANVLTF. This chain joins TRBV29-1 and TRBJ2-6, with 7 bases identical to TRBD1. The CDR3 runs 18 residues. After removal of 4 bases from V and 0 bases from J, the junction contained 12 bases not matched to a gene. The germline V gene has CDR1 SQVTM and CDR2 ANQGSEA.

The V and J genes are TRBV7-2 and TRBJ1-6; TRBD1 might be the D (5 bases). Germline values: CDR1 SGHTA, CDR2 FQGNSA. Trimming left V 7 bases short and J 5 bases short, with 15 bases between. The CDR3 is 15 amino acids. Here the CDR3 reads CASTQRGTHNSPLHF. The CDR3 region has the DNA TGTGCCAGCACCCAACGAGGGACCCATAATTCACCCCTCCACTTT.

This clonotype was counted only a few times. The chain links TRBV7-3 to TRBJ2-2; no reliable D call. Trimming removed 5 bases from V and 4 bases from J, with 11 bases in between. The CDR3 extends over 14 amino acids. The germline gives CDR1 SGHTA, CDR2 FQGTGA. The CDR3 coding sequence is TGTGCCAGCAGCAAATCCACGGCCACCGGGGAGCTGTTTTTT. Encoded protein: CASSKSTATGELFF.

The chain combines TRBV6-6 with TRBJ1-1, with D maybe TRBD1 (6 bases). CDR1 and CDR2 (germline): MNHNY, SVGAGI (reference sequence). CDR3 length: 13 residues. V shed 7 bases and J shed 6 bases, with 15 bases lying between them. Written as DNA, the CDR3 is TGTGCCAGCACCCAAACAGGGTTTGCTGAAGCTTTCTTT. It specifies CASTQTGFAEAFF.

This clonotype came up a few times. CDR3 DNA sequence: TGTGCCAGCAGTTTTGTAAGCTCTGGAAACACCATATATTTT. This codes for CASSFVSSGNTIYF. The rearrangement uses TRBV12-3 or TRBV12-4 and TRBJ1-3; D is unclear. This CDR3 is built from 14 residues. Deletions cut 3 bases from V and 0 bases from J, with 6 bases between.

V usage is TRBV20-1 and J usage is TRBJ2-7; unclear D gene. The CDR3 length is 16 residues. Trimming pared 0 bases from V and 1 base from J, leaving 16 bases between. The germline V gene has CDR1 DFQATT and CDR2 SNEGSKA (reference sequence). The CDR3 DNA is TGCAGTGCTAGAGATCTAAGCCAACGGCTATCCTACGAGCAGTACTTC. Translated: CSARDLSQRLSYEQYF.

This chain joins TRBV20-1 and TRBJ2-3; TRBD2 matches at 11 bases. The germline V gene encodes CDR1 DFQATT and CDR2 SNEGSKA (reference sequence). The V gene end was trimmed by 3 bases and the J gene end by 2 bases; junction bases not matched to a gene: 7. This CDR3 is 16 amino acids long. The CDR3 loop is CSASSVTSGATDTQYF. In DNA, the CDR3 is TGCAGTGCTAGCTCCGTGACTAGCGGGGCCACAGATACGCAGTATTTT.